This is a list of T cell receptor beta chains from one sample in a study of somatic mutations in cytotoxic T cells in rheumatoid arthritis. The method was immunoSEQ multiplex PCR; TCRdb's version includes in-frame clones alone and lacks a portion of them. The table has 20,000 to 25,000 clones, around 84% seen once. The sequenced sample was CD8+ T cells sorted from blood. The source is a woman in her forties or fifties in good health. Both conserved end residues are part of each CDR3. The order of the fields is V gene, clone size, D gene, J gene, CDR3 DNA, CDR3 protein. A D gene is named only where the DNA matches it firmly. Expanded clones are given a class, and other clones once, few, many or no size at all.

V gene: TRBV7-6
clone size: NA
D gene: TRBD1
J gene: TRBJ1-6
CDR3 DNA: TGTGCCAGCAGCTTGGGACAGAGCTATAATTCACCCCTCCACTTT
CDR3 protein: CASSLGQSYNSPLHF

V gene: TRBV7-6
clone size: NA
D gene: NA
J gene: TRBJ1-1
CDR3 DNA: TGTGCCAGCAGCTTAGGAATACAGAACCCGAACACTGAAGCTTTCTTT
CDR3 protein: CASSLGIQNPNTEAFF

V gene: TRBV29-1
clone size: NA
D gene: TRBD1
J gene: TRBJ1-1
CDR3 DNA: TGCAGCGTTGATCGCGGGTTCCGGGACAGGGGTATTGAGAACCCTGAGGCTTTCTTT
CDR3 protein: CSVDRGFRDRGIENPEAFF

V gene: TRBV19
clone size: NA
D gene: NA
J gene: TRBJ1-1
CDR3 DNA: TGTGCCACCGATGCGGGGACCTTGAACACTGAAGCTTTCTTT
CDR3 protein: CATDAGTLNTEAFF

V gene: TRBV4-3
clone size: few
D gene: NA
J gene: TRBJ1-1
CDR3 DNA: TGCGCCAGCAGCCAAGGGCCCCCTGGGGGAGGGGACACTGAAGCTTTCTTT
CDR3 protein: CASSQGPPGGGDTEAFF

V gene: TRBV11-2
clone size: NA
D gene: NA
J gene: TRBJ1-1
CDR3 DNA: TGTGCCAGCAGCCCCGCCGGGACTGAAGCTTTCTTT
CDR3 protein: CASSPAGTEAFF

V gene: TRBV9
clone size: NA
D gene: NA
J gene: TRBJ2-3
CDR3 DNA: TGTGCCAGTACGGGAGGCACAGATACGCAGTATTTT
CDR3 protein: CASTGGTDTQYF

V gene: TRBV4-1
clone size: NA
D gene: TRBD1
J gene: TRBJ1-6
CDR3 DNA: TGCGCCAGCAGCCAAGATCTTGGACAGGGTAAAGTCTCCTATAATTCACCCCTCCACTTT
CDR3 protein: CASSQDLGQGKVSYNSPLHF

V gene: TRBV4-3
clone size: NA
D gene: TRBD2
J gene: TRBJ2-2
CDR3 DNA: TGCGCCAGCAGCCAAGGGGGGAGCGGGGGACGTAGGGAGCTGTTTTTT
CDR3 protein: CASSQGGSGGRRELFF

V gene: TRBV6-5
clone size: few
D gene: TRBD1
J gene: TRBJ1-5
CDR3 DNA: TGTGCCAGCAGTTACGGACAGGGATTCCGTTGGCCCCAGCATTTT
CDR3 protein: CASSYGQGFRWPQHF

V gene: TRBV7-6
clone size: NA
D gene: TRBD2
J gene: TRBJ2-3
CDR3 DNA: TGTGCCAGCAGCTTAGGGGAGGGGACCGCAGATACGCAGTATTTT
CDR3 protein: CASSLGEGTADTQYF

V gene: TRBV7-2
clone size: NA
D gene: NA
J gene: TRBJ1-1
CDR3 DNA: TGTGCCAGCAGCTACAAGAACACTGAAGCTTTCTTT
CDR3 protein: CASSYKNTEAFF

V gene: TRBV4-1
clone size: NA
D gene: NA
J gene: TRBJ1-5
CDR3 DNA: TGCGCCAGCAGCCAAGAGTCGCCGGGGTCCGGTCAGCCCCAGCATTTT
CDR3 protein: CASSQESPGSGQPQHF

V gene: TRBV27
clone size: NA
D gene: TRBD1
J gene: TRBJ2-5
CDR3 DNA: TGTGCCAGCAGTCTGGGACAGCAAGAGACCCAGTACTTC
CDR3 protein: CASSLGQQETQYF

V gene: TRBV2
clone size: NA
D gene: NA
J gene: TRBJ1-5
CDR3 DNA: TGTGCCAGCAGTGAAGGGACGGTCTTGCGTGGCAATCAGCCCCAGCATTTT
CDR3 protein: CASSEGTVLRGNQPQHF

V gene: TRBV6-4
clone size: NA
D gene: TRBD2
J gene: TRBJ2-3
CDR3 DNA: TGTGCCAGCAGTGAAGCGGGGGCCCCCACAGATACGCAGTATTTT
CDR3 protein: CASSEAGAPTDTQYF

V gene: TRBV29-1
clone size: once
D gene: TRBD1
J gene: TRBJ1-3
CDR3 DNA: TGCAGCGTTGAAAAGACAGGGGCTGGAAACACCATATATTTT
CDR3 protein: CSVEKTGAGNTIYF

V gene: TRBV7-2
clone size: NA
D gene: TRBD2
J gene: TRBJ2-5
CDR3 DNA: TGTGCCAGCAGCTTATTAGCGGGGTTACAAGAGACCCAGTACTTC
CDR3 protein: CASSLLAGLQETQYF

V gene: TRBV14
clone size: NA
D gene: TRBD1
J gene: TRBJ1-6
CDR3 DNA: TGTGCCAGCAGCCAGGGACAGGGGGCCGATTCACCCCTCCACTTT
CDR3 protein: CASSQGQGADSPLHF

V gene: TRBV4-3
clone size: NA
D gene: NA
J gene: TRBJ1-1
CDR3 DNA: TGCGCCAGCAGCCAAGACCAGGGGAACACTGAAGCTTTCTTT
CDR3 protein: CASSQDQGNTEAFF

V gene: TRBV5-4
clone size: NA
D gene: TRBD2
J gene: TRBJ2-7
CDR3 DNA: TGTGCCAGCAGCTCGGGGGGGGTCGAGCAGTACTTC
CDR3 protein: CASSSGGVEQYF

V gene: TRBV19
clone size: NA
D gene: NA
J gene: TRBJ1-1
CDR3 DNA: TGTGCCAGTAGTATAGCTCAGGGAATGAACACTGAAGCTTTCTTT
CDR3 protein: CASSIAQGMNTEAFF

V gene: TRBV19
clone size: NA
D gene: NA
J gene: TRBJ1-1
CDR3 DNA: TGTGCCAGTAACCCTATGGGGGGGGCCTTTGAAGCTTTCTTT
CDR3 protein: CASNPMGGAFEAFF

V gene: TRBV5-4
clone size: NA
D gene: NA
J gene: TRBJ2-3
CDR3 DNA: TGTGCCAGCAGCTTGGGTGGGGGGTCGGGCACAGATACGCAGTATTTT
CDR3 protein: CASSLGGGSGTDTQYF

V gene: TRBV4-2
clone size: NA
D gene: TRBD2
J gene: TRBJ2-6
CDR3 DNA: TGTGCCAGCAGCCAAGAGGGGGGGGCTGGGGCCAACGTCCTGACTTTC
CDR3 protein: CASSQEGGAGANVLTF

V gene: TRBV7-2
clone size: NA
D gene: NA
J gene: TRBJ2-2
CDR3 DNA: TGTGCCAGCAGTTACGGCGGGGAGCTGTTTTTT
CDR3 protein: CASSYGGELFF

V gene: TRBV19
clone size: once
D gene: NA
J gene: TRBJ1-3
CDR3 DNA: TGTGCCAGTAGTATAGCACGGACAGACGCGGACACCATATATTTT
CDR3 protein: CASSIARTDADTIYF

V gene: TRBV6-1
clone size: NA
D gene: TRBD1
J gene: TRBJ2-7
CDR3 DNA: TGTGCCAGCCCCGGGACAGAGGATCCCTACGAGCAGTACTTC
CDR3 protein: CASPGTEDPYEQYF

V gene: TRBV5-6
clone size: NA
D gene: TRBD2
J gene: TRBJ2-2
CDR3 DNA: TGTGCCAGCAGCTTGGTGTTGGGGGGGGACACCGGGGAGCTGTTTTTT
CDR3 protein: CASSLVLGGDTGELFF

V gene: TRBV9
clone size: NA
D gene: NA
J gene: TRBJ1-2
CDR3 DNA: TGTGCCAGCAGCGTAGATACAGGGATTGACTATGGCTACACCTTC
CDR3 protein: CASSVDTGIDYGYTF

V gene: TRBV13
clone size: NA
D gene: NA
J gene: TRBJ2-7
CDR3 DNA: TGTGCCAGCAGCTCCGGCGGGACAGCTTCCTACGAGCAGTACTTC
CDR3 protein: CASSSGGTASYEQYF

V gene: TRBV12-5
clone size: NA
D gene: NA
J gene: TRBJ1-6
CDR3 DNA: TGTGCTAGTGGTTTGGGTGATTCACCCCTCCACTTT
CDR3 protein: CASGLGDSPLHF

V gene: TRBV4-3
clone size: hyperexpanded
D gene: NA
J gene: TRBJ1-1
CDR3 DNA: TGCGCCAGCAGCCAAGAAGGTGACACTGAAGCTTTCTTT
CDR3 protein: CASSQEGDTEAFF